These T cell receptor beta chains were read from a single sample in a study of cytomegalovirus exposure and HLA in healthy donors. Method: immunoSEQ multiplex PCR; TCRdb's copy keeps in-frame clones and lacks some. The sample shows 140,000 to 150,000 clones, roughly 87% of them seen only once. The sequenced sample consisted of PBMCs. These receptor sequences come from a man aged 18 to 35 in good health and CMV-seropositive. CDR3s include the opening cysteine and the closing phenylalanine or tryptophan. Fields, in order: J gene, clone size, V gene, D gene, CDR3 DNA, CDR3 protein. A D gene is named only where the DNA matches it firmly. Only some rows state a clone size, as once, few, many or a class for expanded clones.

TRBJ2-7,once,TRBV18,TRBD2,TGTGCCAGCTCACGAGGAAGCGGGGTCTACGAGCAGTACTTC,CASSRGSGVYEQYF
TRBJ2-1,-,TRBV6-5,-,TGTGCCAGCAGTTACTCGACGGGAGATGAGCAGTTCTTC,CASSYSTGDEQFF
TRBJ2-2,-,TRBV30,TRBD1,TGTGCCTGGAGTTGGGACAGGGGGTTTACCGGGGAGCTGTTTTTT,CAWSWDRGFTGELFF
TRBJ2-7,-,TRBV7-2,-,TGTGCCAGCAGCTTCCCGGGGTACGAGCAGTACTTC,CASSFPGYEQYF
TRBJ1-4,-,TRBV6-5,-,TGTGCCAGCAGTTACGTGGCAAACTCTGGCGGGAAACTGTTTTTT,CASSYVANSGGKLFF
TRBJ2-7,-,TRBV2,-,TGTGCCAGCTGTAAAAGCGGCGGCAGCTCCTACGAGCAGTACTTC,CASCKSGGSSYEQYF
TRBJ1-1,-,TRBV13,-,TGTGCCAGCAGCTTAGGACAGGGGAACACTGAAGCTTTCTTT,CASSLGQGNTEAFF
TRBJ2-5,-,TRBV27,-,TGTGCCAGCAGTTTCGGAGGGACCCAGTACTTC,CASSFGGTQYF
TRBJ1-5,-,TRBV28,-,TGTGCCAGCAGTCCCCTACGGGGGGTAAGTCAGCCCCAGCATTTT,CASSPLRGVSQPQHF
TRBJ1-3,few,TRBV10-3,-,TGTGCCGTAGGGAGCTCTGGAAACACCATATATTTT,CAVGSSGNTIYF
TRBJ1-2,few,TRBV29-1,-,TGCAGCGTTGGGGAGGGCTACACCTTC,CSVGEGYTF
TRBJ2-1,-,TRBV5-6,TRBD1,TGTGCCAGCAGCTTCGGGACAGGGGGTAGCTATGAGCAGTTCTTC,CASSFGTGGSYEQFF
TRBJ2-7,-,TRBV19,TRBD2,TGTGCCAGTAGTCGTAGCGGGGCGGATACCCCCTACGAGCAGTACTTC,CASSRSGADTPYEQYF
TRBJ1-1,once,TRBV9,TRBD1,TGTGCCAGCAGCGCACACGGACAGGCGAACACTGAAGCTTTCTTT,CASSAHGQANTEAFF
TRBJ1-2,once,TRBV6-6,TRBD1,TGTGCCAGCAGTCCTCCGGGACAGAGGGGCTACACCTTC,CASSPPGQRGYTF
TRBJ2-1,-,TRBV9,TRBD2,TGTGCCAGCAGCGTTAGCGGGAGAATTGGCAATGAGCAGTTCTTC,CASSVSGRIGNEQFF
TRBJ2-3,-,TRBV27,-,TGTGCCAGCAGTTTATGGGAGACTAGCACAGATACGCAGTATTTT,CASSLWETSTDTQYF
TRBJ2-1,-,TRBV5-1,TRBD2,TGCGCCAGCAGCTCAGTGGGACTAGCGGGGGGGCCGTTACATGAGCAGTTCTTC,CASSSVGLAGGPLHEQFF
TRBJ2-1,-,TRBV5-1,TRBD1,TGCGCCAGCAGCCCGGAGGGGACAGGGACCAATGAGCAGTTCTTC,CASSPEGTGTNEQFF
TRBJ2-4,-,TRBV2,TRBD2,TGTGCCAGCAGCGCCGACGGGGGGACAGCCAAAAACATTCAGTACTTC,CASSADGGTAKNIQYF
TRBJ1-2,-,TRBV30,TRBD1,TGTGCCTGGAGTCAGGGGGCTCTATATGGCTACACCTTC,CAWSQGALYGYTF
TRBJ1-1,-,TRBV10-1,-,TGCGCCAGCAGTGAGAGGGGCAGGAGTAAAGCTTTCTTT,CASSERGRSKAFF
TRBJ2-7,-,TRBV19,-,TGTGCCAGCGGGGACTACGAGCAGTACTTC,CASGDYEQYF
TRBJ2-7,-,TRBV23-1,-,TGCGCCAGCAGTCAAACCGGGATAGCCTACGAGCAGTACTTC,CASSQTGIAYEQYF
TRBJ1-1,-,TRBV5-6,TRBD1,TGTGCCAGCAGCTTGGCACACAGGGGGCGGGTGGTGAAAACTGAAGCTTTCTTT,CASSLAHRGRVVKTEAFF